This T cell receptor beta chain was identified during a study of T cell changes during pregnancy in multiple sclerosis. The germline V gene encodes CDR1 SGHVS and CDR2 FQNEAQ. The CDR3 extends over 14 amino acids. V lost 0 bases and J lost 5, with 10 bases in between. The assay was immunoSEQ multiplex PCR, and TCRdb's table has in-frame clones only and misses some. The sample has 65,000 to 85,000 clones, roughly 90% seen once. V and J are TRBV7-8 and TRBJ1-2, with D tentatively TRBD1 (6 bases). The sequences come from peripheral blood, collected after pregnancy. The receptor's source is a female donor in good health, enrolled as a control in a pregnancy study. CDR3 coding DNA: TGTGCCAGCAGCTTAGCGAGGGGGGGTTATGGCTACACCTTC. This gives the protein CASSLARGGYGYTF. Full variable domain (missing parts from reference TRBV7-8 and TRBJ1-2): GAGVSQSPRYKVAKRGQDVALRCDPISGHVSLFWYQQALGQGPEFLTYFQNEAQLDKSGLPSDRFFAERPEGSVSTLKIQRTQQEDSAVYLCASSLARGGYGYTFGSGTRLTVV.